This entry features one T cell receptor (beta chain) sequence. This clone was detected a few times. The clone's antigen remains unknown. Qualities for individual bases were not recorded, and no much larger clone is one base off. Participants in the prospective study were enrolled through a virtual design, were aged about 18 to 89 years, and lived in 20 to 30 United States geographic areas. To assign participants to cohorts, the prospective study relied on clinical history that participants themselves reported in a screening survey and a study questionnaire. ImmuneRACE Cohort 3 recovered participants were defined by two consecutive negative NP/OP PCR tests, healthcare professional clearance, or symptom resolution. In the prospective study, whole blood, serum and a nasopharyngeal or oropharyngeal swab were collected from each participant by mobile phlebotomists. Participants in the prospective study had the option to provide additional blood draws and questionnaires over a roughly 2-month period. Before DNA extraction, blood samples from the prospective study were shipped at room temperature or frozen.

The immunoSEQ Assay, a bias-controlled multiplex PCR, was used to amplify TCRbeta CDR3 regions from genomic DNA. The paper's processing steps were these. Within the assay, amplification of reference gene primers was used to estimate how many nucleated cells each sample contained. To quantify the absolute abundance of each unique TCRbeta CDR3 rearrangement, sequence reads were collapsed and filtered. For each sample, productive Simpson clonality was calculated as the square root of Simpson's diversity index across productive rearrangements. This immuneACCESS table, as held by TCRdb, lists in-frame sequences with V and J called but not all clones. Of the missing ones, under half trace to an unresolved V gene in checked studies; the others have no known cause. Clonal size and the V and J genes are those of that table, whereas D and trimming came from the DNA. The sample table records 150,000 or so clones; around four fifths of these occur just once. Approximately 8.4% of the sample goes to the ten largest clones.

These data come from a study of blood T cell repertoires in COVID-19 (dated by TCRdb to about 2020). At the level of the whole study: The collaborator samples originated in the United States, Italy and Spain and spanned the acute and convalescent phases of COVID-19. The prospective study material was composed of cDNA or gDNA derived from T cells, B-cell-depleted T cells, or PBMCs. Subjects who had been exposed to COVID-19, were actively infected with it, or had recovered from it provided the deeply sampled blood TCRbeta repertoires that made up the dataset. The repertoires were released in a freely available public database meant as a resource for research on the immune response to SARS-CoV-2. Samples came from the ongoing ImmuneRACE study (first 160 participants) plus 1,254 subjects from 6 global collaborators. Nearly every sample came with metadata listing a de-identified subject ID, COVID-19 status, age in years and sex. Where available, HLA class I and class II types were obtained from metadata supplied by the sample provider rather than from assay-based typing. What the research found in general, with its limitations: The quantity of clinical and demographic metadata differed by source and by participant and was supplied without curation.

Taken from the germline V gene, the CDR1 and CDR2 loops are SGHTA and FQGNSA. Measured from the cysteine to the phenylalanine, the CDR3 is 14 residues long. Only the CDR3 part of the read is kept: 42 bases, read in frame from the first base. V sheds 2 bases and J sheds 7 bases, leaving 12 bases between their ends. The TCR originated in a woman aged 50 to 65 who had recovered from COVID-19. This receptor chain uses TRBV7-2 and TRBJ1-5; the D gene is not confidently resolved. Input material: PBMCs or T cells enriched from blood (not recorded which). In nucleotide form, the sequence is TGTGCCAGCAGCTTACCGGGAAGGAGGCAGCCCCAGCATTTT. Its protein is CASSLPGRRQPQHF.